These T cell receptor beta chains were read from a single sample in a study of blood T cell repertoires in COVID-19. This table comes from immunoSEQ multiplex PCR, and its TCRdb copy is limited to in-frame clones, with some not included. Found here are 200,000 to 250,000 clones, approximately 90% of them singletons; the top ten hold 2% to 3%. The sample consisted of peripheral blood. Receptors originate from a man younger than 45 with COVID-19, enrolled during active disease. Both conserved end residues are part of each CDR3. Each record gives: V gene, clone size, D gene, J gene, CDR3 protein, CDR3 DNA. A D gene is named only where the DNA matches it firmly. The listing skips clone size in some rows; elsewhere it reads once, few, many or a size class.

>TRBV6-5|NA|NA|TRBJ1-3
CASGGSTGNTIYF
TGTGCCAGCGGAGGGAGCACTGGAAACACCATATATTTT
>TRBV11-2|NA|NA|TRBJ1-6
CASSLGHRASGSPLHF
TGTGCCAGCAGCTTAGGGCACAGGGCATCGGGTTCACCCCTCCACTTT
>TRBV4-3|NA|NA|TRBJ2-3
CASSPLAEVLGDTQYF
TGCGCCAGCAGCCCCCTTGCCGAGGTATTAGGAGATACGCAGTATTTT
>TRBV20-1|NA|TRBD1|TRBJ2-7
CSASDPTGTGSYEQYF
TGCAGTGCTAGTGACCCAACCGGGACAGGGTCCTACGAGCAGTACTTC
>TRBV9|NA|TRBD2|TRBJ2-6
CASSEGLAGASTGANVLTF
TGTGCCAGCAGCGAGGGACTAGCGGGAGCCTCAACTGGGGCCAACGTCCTGACTTTC
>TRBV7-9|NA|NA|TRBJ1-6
CASSTRWAPLHF
TGTGCCAGCAGCACAAGATGGGCGCCCCTCCACTTT
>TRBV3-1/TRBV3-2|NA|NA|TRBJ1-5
CASSLRHLPNQPQHF
TGTGCCAGCAGCCTCAGACACCTTCCCAATCAGCCCCAGCATTTT
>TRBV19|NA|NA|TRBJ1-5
CASSSVDRSRNQPQHF
TGTGCCAGTAGTAGCGTCGACCGGAGCCGCAATCAGCCCCAGCATTTT
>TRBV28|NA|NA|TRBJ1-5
CASSTGDQPQHF
TGTGCCAGCAGTACAGGTGATCAGCCCCAGCATTTT
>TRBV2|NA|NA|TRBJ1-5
CASSWSRDNNQPQHF
TGTGCCAGCAGTTGGAGCCGGGACAACAATCAGCCCCAGCATTTT
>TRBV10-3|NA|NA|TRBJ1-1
CAISDSQVVTEAFF
TGTGCCATCAGTGACTCCCAGGTCGTGACTGAAGCTTTCTTT
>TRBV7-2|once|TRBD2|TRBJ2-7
CASSRLAGEPEQYF
TGTGCCAGCAGCCGTCTAGCGGGAGAACCCGAGCAGTACTTC
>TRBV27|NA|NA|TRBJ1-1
CASGTGRNTEAFF
TGTGCCAGTGGAACAGGACGGAACACTGAAGCTTTCTTT
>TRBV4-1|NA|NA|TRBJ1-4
CASSLPYITNEKLFF
TGCGCCAGCAGCCTTCCGTATATTACTAATGAAAAACTGTTTTTT
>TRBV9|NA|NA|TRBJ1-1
CASSSGGNTEAFF
TGTGCCAGCAGCTCCGGGGGTAACACTGAAGCTTTCTTT
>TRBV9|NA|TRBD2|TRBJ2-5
CASSVGLGPQETQYF
TGTGCCAGCAGCGTGGGACTAGGCCCGCAAGAGACCCAGTACTTC
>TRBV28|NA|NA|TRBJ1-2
CASSLPQATLYGYTF
TGTGCCAGCAGTTTACCACAAGCGACCCTCTATGGCTACACCTTC
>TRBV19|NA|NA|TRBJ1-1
CASSVQTENTEAFF
TGTGCCAGTAGTGTACAGACAGAGAACACTGAAGCTTTCTTT
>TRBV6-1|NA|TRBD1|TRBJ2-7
CASSGYRGSSSYEQYF
TGTGCCAGCAGTGGCTACAGGGGGTCAAGCTCCTACGAGCAGTACTTC
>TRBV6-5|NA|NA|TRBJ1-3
CASSRDSNSGNTIYF
TGTGCCAGCAGTAGAGACTCAAATTCTGGAAACACCATATATTTT
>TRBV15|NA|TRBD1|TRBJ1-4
CATSRDLGQGDEKLFF
TGTGCCACCAGCAGAGATCTCGGACAGGGCGATGAAAAACTGTTTTTT
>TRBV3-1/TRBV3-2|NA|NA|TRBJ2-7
CASAVAAAYEQYF
TGTGCCAGCGCTGTCGCGGCTGCCTACGAGCAGTACTTC
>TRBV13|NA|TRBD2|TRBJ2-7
CASSPLLAGGSYEQYF
TGTGCCAGCAGCCCCCTACTAGCGGGGGGATCCTACGAGCAGTACTTC
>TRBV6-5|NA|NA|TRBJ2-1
CASRWGDNEQFF
TGTGCCAGCAGATGGGGGGACAATGAGCAGTTCTTC
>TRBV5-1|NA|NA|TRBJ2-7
CASSLGRGYSSYEQYF
TGCGCCAGCAGCTTGGGAAGGGGCTATAGCTCCTACGAGCAGTACTTC
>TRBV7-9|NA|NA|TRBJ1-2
CASTQQGNYGYTF
TGTGCCAGCACCCAACAGGGTAACTATGGCTACACCTTC
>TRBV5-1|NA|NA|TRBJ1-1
CASRGQRGRMNTEAFF
TGCGCCAGCAGAGGACAGAGAGGACGCATGAACACTGAAGCTTTCTTT
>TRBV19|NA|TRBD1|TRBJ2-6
CASSDRAGANVLTF
TGTGCCAGTAGTGACAGGGCTGGGGCCAACGTCCTGACTTTC
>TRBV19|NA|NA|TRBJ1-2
CASSIPGKYGYTF
TGTGCCAGTAGTATCCCCGGGAAATATGGCTACACCTTC
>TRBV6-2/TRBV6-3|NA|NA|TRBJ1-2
CASSFAGLVGGYTF
TGTGCCAGCAGTTTCGCGGGACTTGTAGGGGGCTACACCTTC
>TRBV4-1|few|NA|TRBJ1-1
CASSQGPGVNTEAFF
TGCGCCAGCAGCCAAGGCCCGGGAGTGAACACTGAAGCTTTCTTT
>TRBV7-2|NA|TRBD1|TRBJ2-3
CASSLNYGTGDTQYF
TGTGCCAGCAGCTTAAATTATGGGACAGGAGATACGCAGTATTTT